These 29 T cell receptor beta chains were all obtained from the same sample, sequenced in a study of cytomegalovirus exposure and HLA in healthy donors (dated by TCRdb to about 2017). The library came from the immunoSEQ multiplex PCR assay. For the multiplex PCR, a mixture combining 60 forward primers for TCR Vbeta segments and 13 reverse primers for TCR Jbeta segments was used. TCRdb took this table from immuneACCESS and kept in-frame rearrangements with V and J called. Such tables lack part of the clones; where checked against another copy, unresolved V genes explain under half of the gap, and the rest is unexplained. The table for this sample shows just over 150,000 clones. In total, the top ten clones hold 1% to 1.5% of the sample. The sequencing input was PBMCs. The origin of the receptors is a woman in her sixties or seventies in good health and CMV-seronegative.

This chain joins TRBV27 and TRBJ2-7; 8 positions match TRBD1. Germline lookup yields CDR1 MNHEY and CDR2 SMNVEV (reference sequence). The CDR3 length is 14 residues. V shed 7 bases and J 2 bases; nucleotides not matched to a gene: 7. CDR3 nucleotides: TGTGCCAGCAACGGACAGGGACGCCCCTACGAGCAGTACTTC. As protein: CASNGQGRPYEQYF.

The chain carries TRBV10-1 and TRBJ2-2, with TRBD2 matching 11 bases. The CDR3 totals 15 residues. In germline, CDR1 is WNHNN, CDR2 SYGVQD (reference sequence). V dropped 6 bases and J dropped 4; count of bases not matched to a gene: 4. DNA for the CDR3: TGCGCCAGCAGCCCGGGACTAGCGGCCACCGGGGAGCTGTTTTTT. Translated: CASSPGLAATGELFF.

V usage is TRBV25-1 and J usage is TRBJ2-6, with D uncertain. With 3 bases removed from V and 4 bases from J, the gap between germline ends came to 10 bases. There are 15 residues in the CDR3. Germline V gene data show CDR1 as MGHDK and CDR2 as SYGVNS. CDR3 coding DNA: TGTGCCAGCAGTGATCTCCTCCGGGGGGCCAACGTCCTGACTTTC. This gives the protein CASSDLLRGANVLTF. The variable domain in full, completed from reference TRBV25-1 and TRBJ2-6, reads EADIYQTPRYLVIGTGKKITLECSQTMGHDKMYWYQQDPGMELHLIHYSYGVNSTEKGDLSSESTVSRIRTEHFPLTLESARPSHTSQYLCASSDLLRGANVLTFGAGSRLTVL.

The chain couples TRBV2 to TRBJ1-2; TRBD1 might be the D (5 bases). V dropped 2 bases and J dropped 5 bases, with 12 bases sitting between them. This CDR3 is 14 amino acids long. Germline V gene sequence: CDR1 SNHLY, CDR2 FYNNEI. CDR3 bases: TGTGCCAGCAGTGAACAGGGAGGAAGGTATGGCTACACCTTC. This encodes CASSEQGGRYGYTF.

Comments on this clone: The same CDR3 can be traced to other DNA sequences in this sample. The chain has TRBV4-3 and TRBJ2-7; 10 bases map to TRBD1. Looked up from germline, CDR1 is LGHNA and CDR2 is YSLEER. There are 14 residues in the CDR3. The V gene end was trimmed by 3 bases and the J gene end by 7 bases; junction bases not matched to a gene: 6. In DNA, the CDR3 is TGCGCCAGCAGCCAGGAGACAGGGGGCCGGGAGCAGTACTTC. Translating gives CASSQETGGREQYF.

The rearrangement links TRBV5-1 to TRBJ2-1; TRBD2 matches at 10 bases. CDR3 size: 14 residues. Germline CDR1 reads SGHRS; CDR2 reads YFSETQ. V trimming: 5 bases; J trimming: 12 bases; junction bases outside the gene matches: 11. The CDR3 spells CASRFLAGDGLQFF. The CDR3 nucleotides are TGCGCCAGCAGGTTCCTAGCGGGAGATGGCTTGCAGTTCTTC.

J is TRBJ2-2 and V is TRBV27, with 13 bases identical to TRBD2. The CDR3 extends over 16 amino acids. Trimming removed 6 bases from V and 7 bases from J; junction bases left unmatched: 8. Germline V lookup: CDR1 MNHEY, CDR2 SMNVEV (reference sequence). The CDR3 coding sequence is TGTGCCAGCAGCTCCCGGACTAGCGGGAGAGGCGGGGAGCTGTTTTTT. Encoded protein: CASSSRTSGRGGELFF.

The chain is built from TRBV7-9 and TRBJ2-5; 9 bases map to TRBD2. Per germline, CDR1 SEHNR and CDR2 FQNEAQ (reference sequence). V was pared by 9 bases and J by 0 bases, with 8 bases of the junction left unmatched. The CDR3 extends over 15 amino acids. CDR3 amino acids: CARNRLAADQETQYF. The CDR3 region has the DNA TGTGCCAGGAACCGACTAGCGGCAGACCAAGAGACCCAGTACTTC.

This chain joins TRBV5-4 and TRBJ2-3; the match to TRBD2 covers 12 bases. The V segment lost 3 bases and the J segment 3 bases; nucleotides outside the gene matches: 11. Germline V gives CDR1 SGHNT, CDR2 YYREEE (reference sequence). This CDR3 is 18 amino acids long. The CDR3 loop is CASSSAGGLAGGTDTQYF. The CDR3 DNA reads as TGTGCCAGCAGCTCCGCGGGGGGACTAGCGGGCGGTACAGATACGCAGTATTTT.

The CDR3 loop is CASSLGQNSYEQYF. For the CDR3, the DNA is TGTGCCAGCAGCTTGGGACAGAACTCCTACGAGCAGTACTTC. The chain is built from TRBV11-3 and TRBJ2-7, with 7 nucleotides matching TRBD1. CDR3 length equals 14 residues. Germline V lookup: CDR1 SGHNT, CDR2 YENEEA. Trimming at V came to 3 bases and at J to 0 bases, leaving 2 bases not matched to a gene. Drawing the rest from reference TRBV11-3 and TRBJ2-7, the complete variable domain is EAGVVQSPRYKIIEKKQPVAFWCNPISGHNTLYWYLQNLGQGPELLIRYENEEAVDDSQLPKDRFSAERLKGVDSTLKIQPAELGDSAVYLCASSLGQNSYEQYFGPGTRLTVT.

V and J are TRBV5-6 and TRBJ1-2; weak D call: TRBD1 (6 bases). The CDR3 has 12 amino acids. Germline lookup yields CDR1 SGHDT and CDR2 YYEEEE. Between the trimmed V and J ends, which lost 0 bases and 8 bases, there was a span of 8 bases. For the CDR3, the DNA is TGTGCCAGCAGCTTGGGAGGGGGAGGCTACACCTTC. Its protein is CASSLGGGGYTF.

This CDR3 reads CASSWQYRERGETQYF. Written as DNA, the CDR3 is TGTGCCAGCAGTTGGCAGTATCGGGAGAGGGGAGAGACCCAGTACTTC. The chain uses TRBV6-5 and TRBJ2-5; D is perhaps TRBD2 (6 bases). The CDR3 is 16 residues long. V gave up 4 bases and J gave up 4 bases, with 19 bases separating them. The germline V gene has CDR1 MNHEY and CDR2 SVGAGI.

The chain couples TRBV5-1 to TRBJ2-1, with a possible D match to TRBD2 (6 bases). The CDR3 has 13 amino acids. Trimming took off 4 bases at V and 4 bases at J, with 9 bases between the two ends. The germline CDR1 and CDR2 sequences are SGHRS and YFSETQ. The CDR3 spells CASSEGTYNEQFF. The DNA of the CDR3 is TGCGCCAGCAGCGAAGGGACTTACAATGAGCAGTTCTTC.

This rearrangement joins TRBV12-5 to TRBJ2-2, with 12 bases lining up with TRBD2. CDR1 is LGHNT, CDR2 FRNRAP, per germline. V trimming: 0 bases; J trimming: 1 base; junction bases outside the gene matches: 6. The CDR3 extends over 19 amino acids. The CDR3 DNA follows: TGTGCTAGTGGTTTGGTACGGCTGGGACTAGCGGGGAACACCGGGGAGCTGTTTTTT. Amino acids: CASGLVRLGLAGNTGELFF.

V gene TRBV7-2 combines with J gene TRBJ1-3; D might be TRBD1 (5 bases). Germline V gene data show CDR1 as SGHTA and CDR2 as FQGNSA. CDR3 length: 13 residues. V was cut by 6 bases and J by 3 bases, with 9 bases left in between. CDR3 residues: CASRGAFGNTIYF. CDR3 nucleotides: TGTGCCAGCAGAGGGGCGTTTGGAAACACCATATATTTT.

The rearrangement uses TRBV18 and TRBJ2-7, with a possible D match to TRBD1 (6 bases). Germline V gives CDR1 KGHSH, CDR2 LQKENI. V lost 4 bases, J lost 6 bases, and 16 bases lay in between. The length of the CDR3 is 14 residues. CDR3 sequence: CASSRWNRVAEQYF. The CDR3 nucleotides are TGTGCCAGCTCACGGTGGAACAGGGTGGCCGAGCAGTACTTC. The full variable domain, its missing parts supplied by reference TRBV18 and TRBJ2-7, is NAGVMQNPRHLVRRRGQEARLRCSPMKGHSHVYWYRQLPEEGLKFMVYLQKENIIDESGMPKERFSAEFPKEGPSILRIQQVVRGDSAAYFCASSRWNRVAEQYFGPGTRLTVT.

The rearrangement joins TRBV5-1 to TRBJ2-1, with D possibly matching TRBD1 (6 bases). Germline CDR1 reads SGHRS; CDR2 reads YFSETQ. This CDR3 is built from 18 residues. V was cut by 4 bases and J by 7 bases, with 27 bases left in between. DNA of the CDR3: TGCGCCAGCAGCGGGGAAGGAGGAATGGTGGGGGCTGGGAATGAGCAGTTCTTC. It codes for CASSGEGGMVGAGNEQFF.

The chain carries TRBV4-1 and TRBJ1-5; TRBD1 aligns across 11 bases. The CDR3 spans 16 residues. Germline trimming cut 3 bases from V and 4 bases from J; bases unmatched to any gene: 5. From germline, CDR1 is MGHRA and CDR2 YSYEKL. CDR3 loop: CASSQERDRGNQPQHF. Written as DNA, the CDR3 is TGCGCCAGCAGCCAGGAACGGGACAGGGGGAATCAGCCCCAGCATTTT.

V gene TRBV9 combines with J gene TRBJ2-7; 11 nucleotides match TRBD2. With V trimmed by 4 bases and J by 6 bases, 9 bases remained unmatched. CDR3 length equals 15 residues. Germline CDR1 is SGDLS and CDR2 is YYNGEE. In nucleotides, the CDR3 is TGTGCCAGCAGCCCCAGTAGCGGGAGGGCCTTCGAGCAGTACTTC. It translates to CASSPSSGRAFEQYF.

The CDR3 protein is CASSGRVVGYGYTF. The DNA of the CDR3 is TGTGCCAGCAGCGGCAGGGTTGTCGGCTATGGCTACACCTTC. The gene calls are TRBV7-9 and TRBJ1-2; possibly TRBD1 for D (5 bases). This CDR3 region has 14 residues. V lost 5 bases and J 4 bases, leaving 14 bases between the germline ends. Germline loops: CDR1 SEHNR, CDR2 FQNEAQ (reference sequence).

The V and J genes are TRBV25-1 and TRBJ2-3; 8 nucleotides agree with TRBD1. With 3 bases clipped from V and 3 bases from J, the junction kept 8 bases outside the gene matches. Per the germline V gene, CDR1 is MGHDK and CDR2 is SYGVNS. This CDR3 has 16 amino acids. In DNA form, the CDR3 reads TGTGCCAGCAGTGAGGGGACAGGTCCAAGGACAGATACGCAGTATTTT. This codes for CASSEGTGPRTDTQYF.

The chain joins TRBV6-5 to TRBJ2-7; the D gene is possibly TRBD1 (5 bases). V was trimmed by 7 bases and J by 3 bases, leaving 19 bases between them. Germline CDR1 reads MNHEY; CDR2 reads SVGAGI. The CDR3 spans 15 residues. This CDR3 reads CASTRSGMGLYEQYF. The CDR3 DNA reads TGTGCCAGCACGCGATCAGGGATGGGGCTCTACGAGCAGTACTTC.

The J gene is TRBJ2-3, the V gene TRBV2, with 7 bases identical to TRBD1. The junction had 8 bases not matched to a gene; V was cut back by 7 bases and J by 1 base. Germline CDR1 reads SNHLY; CDR2 reads FYNNEI. This CDR3 has 15 residues. DNA of the CDR3: TGTGCCAGCACCTCAAGGGGGCAGGGCACAGATACGCAGTATTTT. This translates into CASTSRGQGTDTQYF.

The J gene is TRBJ1-2, the V gene TRBV14; 12 nucleotides match TRBD1. The CDR3 has 18 residues. V shed 0 bases, J shed 4 bases, and the junction held 9 bases outside the gene matches. Germline loops: CDR1 SGHDN, CDR2 FVKESK. The CDR3 sequence is CASSQDTTGQGAAYGYTF. CDR3 nucleotides: TGTGCCAGCAGCCAAGATACGACGGGACAGGGGGCTGCCTATGGCTACACCTTC.

The rearrangement joins TRBV7-9 to TRBJ2-5; 10 positions match TRBD1. The CDR3 covers 16 residues. V lost 3 bases and J lost 4; bases outside the gene matches: 8. CDR1 and CDR2 (germline): SEHNR, FQNEAQ (reference sequence). DNA of the CDR3: TGTGCCAGCAGCTTGGACCCGGGACAGGGGCGAGAGACCCAGTACTTC. Encoded protein: CASSLDPGQGRETQYF. The full variable domain, rest sourced from reference TRBV7-9 and TRBJ2-5, is DTGVSQNPRHKITKRGQNVTFRCDPISEHNRLYWYRQTLGQGPEFLTYFQNEAQLEKSRLLSDRFSAERPKGSFSTLEIQRTEQGDSAMYLCASSLDPGQGRETQYFGPGTRLLVL.

The rearrangement joins TRBV27 to TRBJ2-1, with 9 bases aligning to TRBD1. The V and J ends lost 8 bases and 9 bases, in that order; junction bases with no gene match: 14. The germline V gene encodes CDR1 MNHEY and CDR2 SMNVEV (reference sequence). This CDR3 is built from 15 residues. CDR3 in DNA: TGTGCCAGCCATTTGGTCGGGACAGGGAAATCTGAGCAGTTCTTC. It is translated as CASHLVGTGKSEQFF.

The chain employs TRBV27 and TRBJ2-7; 8 nucleotides align to TRBD1. Unmatched junction bases numbered 5, after V lost 6 bases and J lost 1 base. This CDR3 region has 14 residues. Germline V lookup: CDR1 MNHEY, CDR2 SMNVEV (reference sequence). CDR3 sequence reads: CASSRTGPSYEQYF. Here the CDR3 DNA reads TGTGCCAGCAGCCGGACAGGGCCATCCTACGAGCAGTACTTC.

DNA of the CDR3: TGTGCCAGTAGTCTTTGGAGGAACACTGAAGCTTTCTTT. Its translation: CASSLWRNTEAFF. V and J are TRBV19 and TRBJ1-1; the D is unclear. The length of the CDR3 is 13 residues. The V gene's germline CDR1 is LNHDA and CDR2 SQIVND (reference sequence). Trimming left V 5 bases short and J 1 base short, with 8 bases between.

This chain joins TRBV19 and TRBJ1-2; D is undetermined. The ends were cut back, 7 bases at V and 4 bases at J, with 16 bases in the middle. This CDR3 spans 14 amino acids. Germline assignment: CDR1 LNHDA and CDR2 SQIVND (reference sequence). CDR3 DNA sequence: TGTGCCAGTACCCGGACGAGGGATGGCTATGGCTACACCTTC. Translating it yields CASTRTRDGYGYTF. Full variable domain (remainder filled in from reference TRBV19 and TRBJ1-2): DGGITQSPKYLFRKEGQNVTLSCEQNLNHDAMYWYRQDPGQGLRLIYYSQIVNDFQKGDIAEGYSVSREKKESFPLTVTSAQKNPTAFYLCASTRTRDGYGYTFGSGTRLTVV.